This T cell receptor beta chain was found in a study of blood T cell repertoires in COVID-19. Background on the study: Both acute and convalescent COVID-19 samples were obtained from the United States, Italy and Spain. T cells, B-cell-depleted T cells, or PBMCs supplied cDNA or gDNA.

The authors' processing: Scientists estimated how many nucleated cells there were by amplifying reference gene primers. Sequencing was performed with immunoSEQ multiplex PCR; in TCRdb, only in-frame clones are kept and a portion is missing. The V and J calls and clone size come from that table; D and trimming were worked out from the DNA. Among around 150,000 clones listed, 80% to 90% were seen once. V shed 6 bases, J shed 2 bases, and the junction held 5 bases outside the gene matches. Germline CDR1 MDHEN, CDR2 SYDVKM. The CDR3 length is 15 residues. The chain employs TRBV28 and TRBJ2-5; 11 bases align to TRBD2. Sample: peripheral blood. This receptor was taken from a man aged 55-75 years with active or convalescent COVID-19. The chain's CDR3 is CASRPGLAEQETQYF. In nucleotides, the CDR3 is TGTGCCAGCAGGCCGGGACTAGCGGAACAAGAGACCCAGTACTTC.